The 4 T cell receptor beta chains below all came from one sample that was sequenced in a study of blood T cell repertoires in COVID-19. Only in-frame clones appear in the TCRdb table, and some are missing; sequencing was by immunoSEQ multiplex PCR. This table holds 190,000 or so clones, 80% to 90% found once. The sequenced sample was PBMCs or T cells enriched from blood (not recorded which). The receptors were sampled from a woman in her twenties or thirties who had been exposed to COVID-19.

The gene calls are TRBV12-5 and TRBJ1-1; 8 bases align to TRBD1. The ends lost 6 bases at V and 5 bases at J; junction bases unmatched: 8. This CDR3 spans 14 amino acids. Germline V gene sequence: CDR1 LGHNT, CDR2 FRNRAP. CDR3 bases: TGTGCTAGTGGCCCACAGGGGGTAGGGACTGAAGCTTTCTTT. Amino acid sequence: CASGPQGVGTEAFF.

This clone was picked up one time. This sequence joins TRBV10-3 and TRBJ2-2, with D uncertain. Deletions cut 3 bases from V and 1 base from J, with 12 bases between. The CDR3 length is 16 residues. Per the germline V gene, CDR1 is ENHRY and CDR2 is SYGVKD. The CDR3 loop reads CAISDLLGGNTGELFF. CDR3 sequence (DNA): TGTGCCATCAGTGACCTACTTGGTGGGAACACCGGGGAGCTGTTTTTT.

CDR3 protein: CASSIDWAMLDYTF. In nucleotides, the CDR3 is TGTGCCAGTAGTATAGATTGGGCAATGCTGGACTACACCTTC. The J gene is TRBJ1-2, the V gene TRBV19, with D uncertain. CDR1 is LNHDA, CDR2 SQIVND, per germline (reference sequence). V dropped 0 bases and J dropped 10 bases, with 15 bases sitting between them. The CDR3 sequence is 14 residues long.

The V gene is TRBV7-2, the J gene TRBJ2-3; TRBD2 might be the D (6 bases). The V gene's germline CDR1 is SGHTA and CDR2 FQGNSA. The CDR3 runs 17 residues. Trimming left V 1 base short and J 0 bases short, with 14 bases between. Here the CDR3 DNA reads TGTGCCAGCAGCTTAGAGGTCTCTAGCGCTAGCACAGATACGCAGTATTTT. This translates into CASSLEVSSASTDTQYF.